The clone carrying this T cell receptor (beta chain) was counted only a few times. Its ends do not fully match the called genes, so a read error is possible. The data stem from a study of T cells in Graves' hyperthyroidism and ophthalmopathy. TCR beta CDR3 regions were amplified from RNA. With the HTBI primer set, the TCR CDR3 went through a first round of RT-PCR. From the multiplex PCR reads, TCRdb called clonotypes with MiXCR, one entry per CDR3 protein. The sample carries about 840,000 distinct CDR3 sequences, 38% recorded once. Germline V gives CDR1 ENHRY, CDR2 SYGVKD. The CDR3 has 13 amino acids. The sequence derives from a young man with Graves' hyperthyroidism. The sequencing sample was made of blood. V usage is TRBV10-3 and J usage is TRBJ1-5; D is unresolved. The CDR3 DNA is TGTGCCAGCAGTCCCCGATTTGGGCAGCCCCAGCATTTT. Translating it yields CASSPRFGQPQHF.